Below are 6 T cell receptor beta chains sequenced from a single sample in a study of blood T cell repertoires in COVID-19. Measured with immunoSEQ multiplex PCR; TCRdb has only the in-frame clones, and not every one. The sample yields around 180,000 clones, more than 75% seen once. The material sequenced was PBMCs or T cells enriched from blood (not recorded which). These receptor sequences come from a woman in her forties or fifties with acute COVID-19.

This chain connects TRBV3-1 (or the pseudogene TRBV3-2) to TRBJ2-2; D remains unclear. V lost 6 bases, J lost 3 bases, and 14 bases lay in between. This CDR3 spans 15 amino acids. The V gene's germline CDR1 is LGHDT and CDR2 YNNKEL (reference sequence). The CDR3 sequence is CASRAAGSYTGELFF. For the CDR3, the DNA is TGTGCCAGCAGAGCCGCTGGTAGTTACACCGGGGAGCTGTTTTTT.

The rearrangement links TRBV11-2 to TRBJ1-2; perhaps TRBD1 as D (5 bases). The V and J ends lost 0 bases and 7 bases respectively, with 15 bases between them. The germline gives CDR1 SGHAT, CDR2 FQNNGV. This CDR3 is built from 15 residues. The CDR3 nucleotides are TGTGCCAGCAGCTTAGATCTAGGCAGGCAGGGTGGCTACACCTTC. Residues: CASSLDLGRQGGYTF.

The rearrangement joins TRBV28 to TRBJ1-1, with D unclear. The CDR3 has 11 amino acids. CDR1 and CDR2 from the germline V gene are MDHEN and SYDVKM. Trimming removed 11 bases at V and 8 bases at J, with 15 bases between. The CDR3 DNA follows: TGTGCCCACTCGTCCCGGGTAGAAGCTTTCTTT. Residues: CAHSSRVEAFF. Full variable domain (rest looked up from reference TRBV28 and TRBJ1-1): DVKVTQSSRYLVKRTGEKVFLECVQDMDHENMFWYRQDPGLGLRLIYFSYDVKMKEKGDIPEGYSVSREKKERFSLILESASTNQTSMYLCAHSSRVEAFFGQGTRLTVV.

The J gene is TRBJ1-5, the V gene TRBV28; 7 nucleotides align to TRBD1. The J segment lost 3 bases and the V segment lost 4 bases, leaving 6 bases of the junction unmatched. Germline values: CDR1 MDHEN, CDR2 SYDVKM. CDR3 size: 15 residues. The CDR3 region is CASSSTGADNQPQHF. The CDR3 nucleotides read TGTGCCAGCAGTTCAACAGGGGCGGACAATCAGCCCCAGCATTTT.

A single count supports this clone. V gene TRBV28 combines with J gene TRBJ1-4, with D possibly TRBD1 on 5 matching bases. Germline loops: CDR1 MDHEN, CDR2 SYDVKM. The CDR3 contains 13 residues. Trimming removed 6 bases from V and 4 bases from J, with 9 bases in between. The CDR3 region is CASRTGYNEKLFF. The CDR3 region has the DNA TGTGCCAGCAGAACAGGATATAATGAAAAACTGTTTTTT.

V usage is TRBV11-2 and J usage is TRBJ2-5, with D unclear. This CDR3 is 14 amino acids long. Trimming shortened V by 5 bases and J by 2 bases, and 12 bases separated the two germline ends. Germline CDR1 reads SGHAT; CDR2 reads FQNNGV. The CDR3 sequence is CASSDPPEQETQYF. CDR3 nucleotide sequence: TGTGCCAGCAGCGATCCCCCAGAACAAGAGACCCAGTACTTC.